A selection of T cell receptor beta chains follows, all from one sample in a study of tissue T cells after allogeneic stem cell transplantation. Clones were read by immunoSEQ multiplex PCR, and TCRdb kept only the in-frame ones, dropping some. The sample includes 20,000 to 25,000 clones, less than 85% of them seen just once. The material sequenced was tissue from the ileum, taken at autopsy. These receptors all stem from a female donor of 60 years or more with lung cancer. Each CDR3 is given with its conserved first and last residue. The D gene is left open where the match is weak. Only part of the rows carry a size: once, few, many, or a class if the clone is expanded.

>TRBV11-2|TRBD1|.|TRBJ1-5
TGTGCCAGCAGCCAGGGACAGCATCAGCCCCAGCATTTT
CASSQGQHQPQHF
>TRBV9|TRBD2|.|TRBJ2-7
TGTGCCAGCAGCACAGCGGGAGGGCCGCGCGAGCAGTACTTC
CASSTAGGPREQYF
>TRBV10-2|TRBD2|.|TRBJ2-5
TGCGCCAGCAGGGGGACTAGCACCGAGACCCAGTACTTC
CASRGTSTETQYF
>TRBV6-5|.|.|TRBJ1-5
TGTGCCAGCAGTTACGAGGCATCTAGCAATCAGCCCCAGCATTTT
CASSYEASSNQPQHF
>TRBV6-5|.|.|TRBJ1-5
TGTGCCAGCAGTCAGGGACACCTTATGCCCCAGCATTTT
CASSQGHLMPQHF
>TRBV5-1|.|.|TRBJ2-7
TGCGCCAGCAGCACAGGACTGTATCTGTACGAGCAGTACTTC
CASSTGLYLYEQYF
>TRBV9|.|.|TRBJ2-1
TGTGCCAGCAGCGTAGAGTGGGCCCCCCGGTCGAAGCAGTTCTTC
CASSVEWAPRSKQFF
>TRBV12-3/TRBV12-4|.|.|TRBJ2-1
TGTGCCAGCAGGCTAGTCTACAATGAGCAGTTCTTC
CASRLVYNEQFF
>TRBV30|TRBD1|.|TRBJ2-3
TGTGCCTGGAGTGTCTCCAGGGGGATGGCAGATACGCAGTATTTT
CAWSVSRGMADTQYF
>TRBV7-8|.|.|TRBJ2-7
TGTGCCAGCAGCTACTTCGGGACTTCCGCGAGCCCCCTCTACGAGCAGTACTTC
CASSYFGTSASPLYEQYF
>TRBV4-2|TRBD2|once|TRBJ2-1
TGTGCCAGCAGCCTCGAGACTAGCGGGGGGTACAATGAGCAGTTCTTC
CASSLETSGGYNEQFF
>TRBV19|.|.|TRBJ1-1
TGTGCCAGTAACCCTAGTACGCCTTTCCGGTGGGGGAACACTGAAGCTTTCTTT
CASNPSTPFRWGNTEAFF
>TRBV25-1|.|.|TRBJ2-1
TGTGCCAGCACCGTCGACGGGGATGAGCAGTTCTTC
CASTVDGDEQFF
>TRBV10-3|TRBD1|few|TRBJ2-1
TGTGCCATCAGTGAAGGGACAGTGGGCAATGAGCAGTTCTTC
CAISEGTVGNEQFF
>TRBV5-8|.|.|TRBJ2-4
TGTGCCAGCAGCTTGGGGACAGCCAGAGGGAAAAACATTCAGTACTTC
CASSLGTARGKNIQYF
>TRBV5-4|.|once|TRBJ1-5
TGTGCCAGCAGCTCACCAAATCAGCCCCAGCATTTT
CASSSPNQPQHF
>TRBV5-1|.|.|TRBJ2-7
TGCGCCAGCAGTCGGGACTGGGGGGAGCAGTACTTC
CASSRDWGEQYF
>TRBV2|.|.|TRBJ2-1
TGTGCCAGCACCAAGGGCCTCTCCTACAATGAGCAGTTCTTC
CASTKGLSYNEQFF
>TRBV4-1|TRBD1|few|TRBJ1-4
TGCGCCAGCAGCCAAGGGACAGGGCGGGTGTTTGAAAAACTGTTTTTT
CASSQGTGRVFEKLFF
>TRBV24-1|.|.|TRBJ1-3
TGTGCCACCAGTGACCCGGGACGAACTGGAAACACCATATATTTT
CATSDPGRTGNTIYF
>TRBV2|.|.|TRBJ2-3
TGTGCCAGCAGCTCATCCAGGGGCTCCCGCACAGATACGCAGTATTTT
CASSSSRGSRTDTQYF
>TRBV5-1|.|.|TRBJ2-7
TGCGCCAGCAGCCGGGGGGGACAGCGGAACTACGAGCAGTACTTC
CASSRGGQRNYEQYF
>TRBV7-8|TRBD2|few|TRBJ2-7
TGTGCCAGCAGCTCCCAGATTAGCGGGTCGGGCTACGAGCAGTACTTC
CASSSQISGSGYEQYF
>TRBV7-8|.|few|TRBJ1-1
TGTGCCAGCAGCTTATTCAGGGTCGGAACTGAAGCTTTCTTT
CASSLFRVGTEAFF
>TRBV15|TRBD1|.|TRBJ2-7
TGTGCCACCAGCAGTCTAATGCGGGACAGGGGGCCATCAAGACCCTACGAGCAGTACTTC
CATSSLMRDRGPSRPYEQYF
>TRBV6-5|.|.|TRBJ1-3
TGTGCCAGCAGTTACGCCGCAGGGACTGGAAACACCATATATTTT
CASSYAAGTGNTIYF
>TRBV7-9|.|.|TRBJ1-1
TGTGCCAGCAGCTTAGATGGAGGGAAAAGTAAGACTTTCTTT
CASSLDGGKSKTFF
>TRBV29-1|.|.|TRBJ1-2
TGCAGCGTTGAGTCCCCAGGGGTTGATAACTTC
CSVESPGVDNF
>TRBV11-1|TRBD2|.|TRBJ2-5
TGTGCCAGCAGCTCTTGGACTAGCGGGGGAGAGACCCAGTACTTC
CASSSWTSGGETQYF
>TRBV9|TRBD1|.|TRBJ2-1
TGTGCCAGCAGCGACGGGACAGGGGCTTACAATGAGCAGTTCTTC
CASSDGTGAYNEQFF
>TRBV7-2|.|.|TRBJ2-7
TGTGCCAGCAGCTTTGGACCCATAGGGGGGGCCGGCTACGAGCAGTACTTC
CASSFGPIGGAGYEQYF
>TRBV30|.|.|TRBJ1-6
TGTGCCTGGATCTCCGGGGGGAATAGTAATTCACCCCTCCACTTT
CAWISGGNSNSPLHF
>TRBV2|TRBD1|.|TRBJ1-2
TGTGCCAGCAGTGAGGACAGGGGAGTAGGCGGCTACACCTTC
CASSEDRGVGGYTF
>TRBV19|.|.|TRBJ1-1
TGTGCCAGTAGTGACGGTGAGGGGCGAGGACGAAAGACTGAAGCTTTCTTT
CASSDGEGRGRKTEAFF
>TRBV4-1|.|.|TRBJ2-6
TGCGCCAGCAGCCAAGATGACGGGAGATGGTATCCTGGGGCCAACGTCCTGACTTTC
CASSQDDGRWYPGANVLTF
>TRBV5-1|TRBD1|medium-sized|TRBJ2-7
TGCGCCAGCAGCTTGGCCAGGGGGCAGGACGAGCAGTACTTC
CASSLARGQDEQYF
>TRBV29-1|TRBD1|.|TRBJ1-6
TGCAGCTTCCCGACAGGGGGTTTTAATTCACCCCTCCACTTT
CSFPTGGFNSPLHF
>TRBV27|TRBD2|.|TRBJ2-7
TGTGCCAGCAGTTTATGGGCAATAGCGGGGGGTTCCTACGAGCAGTACTTC
CASSLWAIAGGSYEQYF
>TRBV20-1|.|.|TRBJ1-1
TGCAGTGCTAGTCAACCAGGTCCGTCGCCTGAAGCTTTCTTT
CSASQPGPSPEAFF
>TRBV6-5|.|.|TRBJ2-3
TGTGCCAGCAGTCCCTCAGAAGATACGCAGTATTTT
CASSPSEDTQYF
>TRBV7-8|.|.|TRBJ2-2
TGTGCCAGCAAATCCTCTAATGTCGGCTCCGGGGAGCTGTTTTTT
CASKSSNVGSGELFF
>TRBV7-8|.|.|TRBJ1-3
TGTGCCAGCAGGGACCCGGGCCGAAGCTCTGGAAACACCATATATTTT
CASRDPGRSSGNTIYF
>TRBV7-6|TRBD2|.|TRBJ2-7
TGTGCCAGCAGCTCGGGACTAGCGGACTCCTACGAGCAGTACTTC
CASSSGLADSYEQYF
>TRBV5-6|.|.|TRBJ2-5
TGTGCCAGCAGCCGGGCCACCCGGGGAGAGACCCAGTACTTC
CASSRATRGETQYF
>TRBV15|TRBD2|.|TRBJ2-1
TGTGCCACCAGCAGAGGGGAAGCGGGAATGTACAATGAGCAGTTCTTC
CATSRGEAGMYNEQFF
>TRBV13|TRBD2|.|TRBJ2-3
TGTGCCAGCAGCCTGGGGGGGCTAGCGGGGAGACTCACAGATACGCAGTATTTT
CASSLGGLAGRLTDTQYF
>TRBV7-2|TRBD1|few|TRBJ2-2
TGTGCCAGCAGCTTAGAGCGGACAGGGGGCACCGGGGAGCTGTTTTTT
CASSLERTGGTGELFF
>TRBV7-3|TRBD2|.|TRBJ2-7
TGTGCCAGCAGCCCAACTAGCGGGGGCGAGCAGTACTTC
CASSPTSGGEQYF
>TRBV7-9|.|.|TRBJ1-4
TGTGCCAGCAGCTTAGCTTTAGGGTCTGAAAAACTGTTTTTT
CASSLALGSEKLFF
>TRBV6-4|.|once|TRBJ2-1
TGTGCCAGCAGCGGAGCAGGGGATGAGCAGTTCTTC
CASSGAGDEQFF
>TRBV5-1|TRBD2|once|TRBJ2-1
TGCGCCAGCAGCCTATCGAGACTAGCGGGAGGTTCTGAGCAGTTCTTC
CASSLSRLAGGSEQFF
>TRBV18|.|.|TRBJ2-3
TGTGCCAGCTCACCGAGAAAGCTTGGGAAAGATACGCAGTATTTT
CASSPRKLGKDTQYF
>TRBV11-2|.|.|TRBJ2-2
TGTGCCAGCAGCTTGACGGGGGCCACCGGGGAGCTGTTTTTT
CASSLTGATGELFF
>TRBV7-8|TRBD1|.|TRBJ2-7
TGTGCCAGCAGCTGGGACAGGGGGCCTTACGAGCAGTACTTC
CASSWDRGPYEQYF